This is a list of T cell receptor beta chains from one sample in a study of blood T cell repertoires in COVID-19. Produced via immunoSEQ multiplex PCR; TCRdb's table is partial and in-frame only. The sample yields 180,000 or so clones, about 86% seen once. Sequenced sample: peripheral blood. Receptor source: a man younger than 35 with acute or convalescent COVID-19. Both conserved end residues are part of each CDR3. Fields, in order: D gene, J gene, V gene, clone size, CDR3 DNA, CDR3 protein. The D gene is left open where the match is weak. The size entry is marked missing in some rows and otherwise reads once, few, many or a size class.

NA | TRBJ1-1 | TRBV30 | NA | TGTGCCTGGAGTGAGGGCAGCAGGACGGGGACTGAAGCTTTCTTT | CAWSEGSRTGTEAFF
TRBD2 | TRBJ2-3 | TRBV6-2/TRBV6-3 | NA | TGTGCCAGCAGTTACACTAGCGGGGGGCGCAAAGATACGCAGTATTTT | CASSYTSGGRKDTQYF
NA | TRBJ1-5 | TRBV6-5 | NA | TGTGCCAGCAGCACCATGGCTAGCAATCAGCCCCAGCATTTT | CASSTMASNQPQHF
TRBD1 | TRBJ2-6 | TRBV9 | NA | TGTGCCAGCAGCGTAGAAGGGACAGCTTACTCTGGGGCCAACGTCCTGACTTTC | CASSVEGTAYSGANVLTF
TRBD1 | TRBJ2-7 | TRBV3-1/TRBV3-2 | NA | TGTGCCAGCAGCCAGGACAGGGAATGGGAGCAGTACTTC | CASSQDREWEQYF
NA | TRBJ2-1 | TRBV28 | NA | TGTGCCAGCAGTTTCTCGGGCTACAATGAGCAGTTCTTC | CASSFSGYNEQFF
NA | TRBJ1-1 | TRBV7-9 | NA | TGTGCCAGCAGCCGAGGGTCTCTCCAAATCGTAGAAGCTTTCTTT | CASSRGSLQIVEAFF
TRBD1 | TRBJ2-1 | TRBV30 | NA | TGTGCCTGGAGTTCAGGACAGGCTTACAATGAGCAGTTCTTC | CAWSSGQAYNEQFF
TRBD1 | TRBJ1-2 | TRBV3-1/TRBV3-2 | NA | TGTGCCAGCAGCCAAGTAGGGGGCCGCTATGGCTACACCTTC | CASSQVGGRYGYTF
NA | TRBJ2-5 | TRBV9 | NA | TGTGCCAGCAGCGTAGTGGGGGGATTGGGAGAGACCCAGTACTTC | CASSVVGGLGETQYF
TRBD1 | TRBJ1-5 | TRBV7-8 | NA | TGTGCCAGCAGCAGACAGACAGGGCCCAATAGCAATCAGCCCCAGCATTTT | CASSRQTGPNSNQPQHF
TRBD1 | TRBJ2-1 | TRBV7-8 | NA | TGTGCCAGCAGCTTAGGAGGGGGCGGCTACAATGAGCAGTTCTTC | CASSLGGGGYNEQFF
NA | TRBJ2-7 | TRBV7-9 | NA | TGTGCCAGCAGCTTAGCGCCAGGGATCCACGAGCAGTACTTC | CASSLAPGIHEQYF
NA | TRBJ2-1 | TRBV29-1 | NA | TGCAGCGCAACAGGGAGCTCCTACAATGAGCAGTTCTTC | CSATGSSYNEQFF
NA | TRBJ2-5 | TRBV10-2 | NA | TGCGCCAGCAGAGTGGGGCGAGGCGAGACCCAGTACTTC | CASRVGRGETQYF
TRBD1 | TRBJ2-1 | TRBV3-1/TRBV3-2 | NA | TGTGCCAGCAGCCTAAAGGGGGCCTTGATCAATGAGCAGTTCTTC | CASSLKGALINEQFF
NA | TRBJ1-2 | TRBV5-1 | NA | TGCGCCAGCAGTCGGGGAGGGGCAGAGGGGTTTGCTGGCTACACCTTC | CASSRGGAEGFAGYTF
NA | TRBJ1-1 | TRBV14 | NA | TGTGCCAGCAGCCACACAAAAGGGGCAGGGAGGTACACTGAAGCTTTCTTT | CASSHTKGAGRYTEAFF
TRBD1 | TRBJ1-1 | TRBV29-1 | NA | TGCAGCGCTTCTGGACAGGGGAGTACTGAAGCTTTCTTT | CSASGQGSTEAFF
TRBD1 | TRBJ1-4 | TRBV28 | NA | TGTGCCAGCGACTGGTCAGGGGGGGAAAAACTGTTTTTT | CASDWSGGEKLFF
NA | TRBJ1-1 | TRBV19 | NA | TGTGCCGCCGCGCCGTCGGGGGGTAGGTCGGGCACTGAAGCTTTCTTT | CAAAPSGGRSGTEAFF
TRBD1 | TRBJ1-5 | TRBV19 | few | TGTGCCAGTAGTCCTGGACAGGTGAATCAGCCCCAGCATTTT | CASSPGQVNQPQHF
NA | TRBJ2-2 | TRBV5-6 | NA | TGTGCCAGCAGCTTGGCCAATGGGGCAGGGGAGCTGTTTTTT | CASSLANGAGELFF
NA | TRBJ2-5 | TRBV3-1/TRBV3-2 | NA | TGTGCCAGCAGCCAGATTGAGGGAGCCCAGTACTTC | CASSQIEGAQYF
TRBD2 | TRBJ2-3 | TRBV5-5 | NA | TGTGCCAGCAGCTTCGGGAGGGAAAGGAACACAGATACGCAGTATTTT | CASSFGRERNTDTQYF
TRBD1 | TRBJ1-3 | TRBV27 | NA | TGTGCCAGCAAACTACTGGGACAGAGCACGGACACCATATATTTT | CASKLLGQSTDTIYF
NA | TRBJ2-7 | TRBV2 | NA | TGTGCCAGCAGGGAAGCGTGGCAGGTCTCCTACGAGCAGTACTTC | CASREAWQVSYEQYF
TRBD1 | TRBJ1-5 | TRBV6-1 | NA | TGTGCCAGCAGTGAATACAGGGGCGGGAATCAGCCCCAGCATTTT | CASSEYRGGNQPQHF
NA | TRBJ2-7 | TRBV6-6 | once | TGTGCCAGCAGTTACTCGACCGGGGGGCCCTACGAGCAGTACTTC | CASSYSTGGPYEQYF
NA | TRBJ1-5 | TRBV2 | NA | TGTGCCAGCAGTGAAAGACGGGGAAATCAGCCCCAGCATTTT | CASSERRGNQPQHF
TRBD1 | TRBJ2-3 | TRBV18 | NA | TGTGCCAGCTCATCAGGGACAGGGGGCAAGACAGATACGCAGTATTTT | CASSSGTGGKTDTQYF
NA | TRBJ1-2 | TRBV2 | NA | TGTGCCAGCAGTCCGGCGGGGGGTCCTTCTAACTATGGCTACACCTTC | CASSPAGGPSNYGYTF
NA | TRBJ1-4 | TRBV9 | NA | TGTGCCAGCAGCCCCCAGGCGGGCCTGAGGGAACTGTTTTTT | CASSPQAGLRELFF
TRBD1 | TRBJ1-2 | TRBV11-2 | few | TGTGCCAGCAGTTATCAGGACAGGCATGGCTACACCTTC | CASSYQDRHGYTF
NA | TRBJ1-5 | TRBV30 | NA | TGTGCCTGGAGTTCCGGTCACGGGAATCAGCCCCAGCATTTT | CAWSSGHGNQPQHF
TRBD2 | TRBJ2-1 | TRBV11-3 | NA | TGTGCCAGCAGCCCAAGGGGGACTAGCGGGGGATTTGAGCAGTTCTTC | CASSPRGTSGGFEQFF
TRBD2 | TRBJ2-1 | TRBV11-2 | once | TGTGCCAGCAGCAGGACTAGCGAACCCTACAATGAGCAGTTCTTC | CASSRTSEPYNEQFF
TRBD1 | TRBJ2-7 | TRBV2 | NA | TGTGCCAGCAGGTACTCCGGGACAGGGTCTCAGTACGAGCAGTACTTC | CASRYSGTGSQYEQYF
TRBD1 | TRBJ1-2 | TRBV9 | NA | TGTGCCAGCAGCGTATCAGGGGGCGAGGACTATGGCTACACCTTC | CASSVSGGEDYGYTF
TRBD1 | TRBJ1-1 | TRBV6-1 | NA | TGTGCCAGCAGTGGGACTCCGACAGGGCGGAGCACTGAAGCTTTCTTT | CASSGTPTGRSTEAFF
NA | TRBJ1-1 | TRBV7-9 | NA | TGTGCCAGCAGCTCGCGAGGGACTGAAGCTTTCTTT | CASSSRGTEAFF
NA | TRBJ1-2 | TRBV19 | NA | TGTGCCAGTAGTATAGCCCCCGGGGGCTACACCTTC | CASSIAPGGYTF
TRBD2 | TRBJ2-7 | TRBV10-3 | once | TGTGCCATCAGTGACCGGACTAGCGGGGTACGCGAGCAGTACTTC | CAISDRTSGVREQYF